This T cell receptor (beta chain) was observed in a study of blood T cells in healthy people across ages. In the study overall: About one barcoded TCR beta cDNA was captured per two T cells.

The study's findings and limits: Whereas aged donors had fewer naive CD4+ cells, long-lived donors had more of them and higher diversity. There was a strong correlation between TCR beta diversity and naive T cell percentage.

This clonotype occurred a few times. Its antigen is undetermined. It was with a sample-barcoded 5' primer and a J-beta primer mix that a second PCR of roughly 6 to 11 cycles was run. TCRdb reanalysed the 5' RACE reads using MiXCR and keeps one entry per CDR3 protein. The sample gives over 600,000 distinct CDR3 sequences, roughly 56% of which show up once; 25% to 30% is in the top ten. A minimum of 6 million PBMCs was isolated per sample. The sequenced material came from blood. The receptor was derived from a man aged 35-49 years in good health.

CDR3 DNA sequence: TGCAGTGCTCTAGTTACGCTCCGCACAGATACGCAGTATTTT. This gives the protein CSALVTLRTDTQYF. The chain recombines TRBV20-1 with TRBJ2-3; no reliable D call. Germline CDR1 and CDR2: DFQATT and SNEGSKA (reference sequence). Trimming shortened V by 5 bases and J by 1 base, and 13 bases separated the two germline ends. The CDR3 spans 14 residues.